This T cell receptor beta chain originates from a study of blood T cell repertoires in COVID-19. Study-wide background: Whether acute or convalescent, the COVID-19 samples came from the United States, Italy and Spain. PBMCs, B-cell-depleted T cells, or T cells were the source of the cDNA or gDNA that made up the material.

The ends were cut back, 4 bases at V and 2 bases at J, with 8 bases in the middle. Germline V gene sequence: CDR1 KGHDR, CDR2 SFDVKD. This CDR3 is 13 amino acids long. Original methodology: Amplification of reference gene primers provided the estimated nucleated cell counts. Assay used: immunoSEQ multiplex PCR; TCRdb lists only in-frame clones, some missing. For V, J and clone size, that table is used; D and trimming come from the DNA. The sample contains about 190,000 clones, approximately 85% of which appear only once. A remark on this clone: At the DNA level, this CDR3 is encoded by other sequences in the same sample as well.

Sequenced input: peripheral blood. This TCR was sampled from a woman aged 70-85 years with active or convalescent COVID-19. This chain connects TRBV24-1 to TRBJ2-7; D perhaps matches TRBD1 (6 bases). CDR3 nucleotides: TGTGCCACCAGTGAGACAGGTACCTACGAGCAGTACTTC. This codes for CATSETGTYEQYF.